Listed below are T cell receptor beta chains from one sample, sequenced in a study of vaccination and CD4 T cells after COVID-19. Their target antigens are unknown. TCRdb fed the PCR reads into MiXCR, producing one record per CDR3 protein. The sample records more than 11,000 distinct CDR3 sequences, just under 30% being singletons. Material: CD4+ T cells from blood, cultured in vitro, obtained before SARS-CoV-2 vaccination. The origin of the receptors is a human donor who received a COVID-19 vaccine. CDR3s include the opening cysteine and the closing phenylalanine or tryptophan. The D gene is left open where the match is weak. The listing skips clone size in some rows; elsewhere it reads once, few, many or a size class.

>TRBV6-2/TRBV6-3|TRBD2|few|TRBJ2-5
CASIRTSGGQETQYF
TGTGCCAGCATTCGGACTAGCGGGGGCCAAGAGACCCAGTACTTC
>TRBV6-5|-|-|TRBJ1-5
CASSYSVYQPQHF
TGTGCCAGCAGTTACTCTGTATATCAGCCCCAGCATTTT
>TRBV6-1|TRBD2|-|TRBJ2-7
CASSERRGVYEQYF
TGTGCCAGCAGTGAACGGCGGGGGGTCTACGAGCAGTACTTC
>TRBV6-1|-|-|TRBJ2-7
CASSGGNYEQYF
TGTGCCAGCAGTGGGGGAAACTACGAGCAGTACTTC
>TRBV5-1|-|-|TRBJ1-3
CASSSGTSGNTIYF
TGCGCCAGCAGCTCCGGGACGTCTGGAAACACCATATATTTT
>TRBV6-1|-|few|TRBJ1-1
CASSVQPTNTEAFF
TGTGCCAGCAGTGTACAGCCCACTAACACTGAAGCTTTCTTT
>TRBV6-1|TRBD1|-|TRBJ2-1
CASSRGQVRNEQFF
TGTGCCAGCAGTCGAGGACAGGTTCGCAATGAGCAGTTCTTC
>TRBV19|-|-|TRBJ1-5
CASSIVGGHQPQHF
TGTGCCAGTAGTATCGTCGGGGGGCATCAGCCCCAGCATTTT
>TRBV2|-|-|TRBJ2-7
CASSADHRAEQYF
TGTGCCAGCAGTGCGGACCACAGGGCCGAGCAGTACTTC
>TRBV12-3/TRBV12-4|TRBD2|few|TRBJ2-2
CASSWSSGVTGELFF
TGTGCCAGCAGTTGGAGTAGCGGGGTCACCGGGGAGCTGTTTTTT
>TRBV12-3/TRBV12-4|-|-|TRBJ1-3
CATTSRGTGNTIYF
TGTGCCACCACAAGCCGGGGAACGGGAAACACCATATATTTT
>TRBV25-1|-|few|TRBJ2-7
CASSSLGEQYF
TGTGCCAGCAGTTCATTAGGCGAGCAGTACTTC
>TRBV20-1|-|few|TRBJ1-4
CSADGPVDEKLFF
TGCAGTGCTGATGGACCAGTCGATGAAAAACTGTTTTTT
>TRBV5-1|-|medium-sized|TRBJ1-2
CASSLAPSYGYTF
TGCGCCAGCAGCTTGGCTCCCTCCTATGGCTACACCTTC
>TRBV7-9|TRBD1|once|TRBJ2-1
CASSGQGTEVSNEQFF
TGTGCCAGCAGTGGACAAGGGACAGAGGTTTCCAATGAGCAGTTCTTC
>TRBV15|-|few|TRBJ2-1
CATSRELVDNEQFF
TGTGCCACCAGCAGAGAACTAGTCGACAATGAGCAGTTCTTC
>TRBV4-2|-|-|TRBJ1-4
CASSQGVPEEEKLFF
TGTGCCAGCAGCCAAGGGGTCCCCGAGGAGGAAAAACTGTTTTTT
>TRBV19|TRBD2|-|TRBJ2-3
CASQGSSGARRTDTQYF
TGTGCCAGTCAAGGGAGTAGCGGGGCCCGACGCACAGATACGCAGTATTTT
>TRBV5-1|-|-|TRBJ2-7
CASSSGDGYYEQYF
TGCGCCAGCAGCTCCGGGGACGGGTACTACGAGCAGTACTTC
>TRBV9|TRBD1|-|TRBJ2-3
CASSVAVGTGADTQYF
TGTGCCAGCAGCGTAGCGGTGGGGACAGGGGCAGATACGCAGTATTTT
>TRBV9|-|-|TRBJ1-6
CASSLGSIGSPLHF
TGTGCCAGCAGCCTGGGGTCGATTGGGTCACCCCTCCACTTT
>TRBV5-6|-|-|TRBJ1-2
CASSLSVGRGYTF
TGTGCCAGCAGCTTGTCTGTAGGCCGGGGCTACACCTTC
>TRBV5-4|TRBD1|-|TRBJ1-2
CASSVDREANYGYTF
TGTGCCAGCAGCGTGGACAGGGAGGCTAACTATGGCTACACCTTC
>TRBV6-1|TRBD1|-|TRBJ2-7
CASRKGTGTYEQYF
TGTGCCAGCAGGAAGGGGACAGGAACTTACGAGCAGTACTTC
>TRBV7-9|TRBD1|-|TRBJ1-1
CASSLATGGEAFF
TGTGCCAGCAGCTTAGCCACAGGGGGAGAAGCTTTCTTT